The clone carrying this TCR beta chain came up a few times. Antigen unknown. This sample is part of a study of human T cells and chemical hapten exposure. Study-wide results and limits: As the donors had alopecia, their immune response may differ from healthy people's. As patch test score rose, PT1 expanded TCR counts tended to rise as well.

TCRdb re-analysed the RACE reads in MiXCR, keeping a single row per CDR3 protein. This table holds under 200,000 distinct CDR3 sequences, about 14% found once. The time point denotes: patch test 1, 2 weeks after DPC sensitization. Treatment: therapeutic diphenylcyclopropenone sensitization with weekly scalp DPC. The CDR3 sequence is 15 residues long. CDR1 and CDR2 from the germline V gene are LGHDT and YNNKEL (reference sequence). The V and J ends lost 3 bases and 5 bases, in that order; junction bases with no gene match: 10. The chain links TRBV3-1 to TRBJ2-7, with 7 bases matching TRBD1. This specimen was whole blood, taken in connection with sensitization to the hapten diphenylcyclopropenone (DPC). The clonotype comes from a young woman with alopecia areata. Some clones in this sample may be carry-over from other donors' samples. The CDR3 reads CASSQDRSPPNEQYF. The CDR3 region has the DNA TGTGCCAGCAGCCAGGACAGGTCGCCCCCGAACGAGCAGTACTTC.